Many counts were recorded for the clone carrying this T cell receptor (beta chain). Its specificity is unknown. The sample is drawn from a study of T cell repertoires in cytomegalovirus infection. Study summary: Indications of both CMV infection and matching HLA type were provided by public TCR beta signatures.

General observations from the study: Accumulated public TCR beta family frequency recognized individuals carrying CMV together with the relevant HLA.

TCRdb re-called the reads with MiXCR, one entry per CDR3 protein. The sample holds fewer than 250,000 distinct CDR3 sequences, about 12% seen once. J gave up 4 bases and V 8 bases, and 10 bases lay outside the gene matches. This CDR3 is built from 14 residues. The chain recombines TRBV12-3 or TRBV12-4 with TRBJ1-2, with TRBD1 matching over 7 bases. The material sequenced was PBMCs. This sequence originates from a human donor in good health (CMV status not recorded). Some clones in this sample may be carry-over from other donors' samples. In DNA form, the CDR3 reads TGTGCCAGCGGCAATTCACAGGGGTCCTATGGCTACACCTTC. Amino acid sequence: CASGNSQGSYGYTF.